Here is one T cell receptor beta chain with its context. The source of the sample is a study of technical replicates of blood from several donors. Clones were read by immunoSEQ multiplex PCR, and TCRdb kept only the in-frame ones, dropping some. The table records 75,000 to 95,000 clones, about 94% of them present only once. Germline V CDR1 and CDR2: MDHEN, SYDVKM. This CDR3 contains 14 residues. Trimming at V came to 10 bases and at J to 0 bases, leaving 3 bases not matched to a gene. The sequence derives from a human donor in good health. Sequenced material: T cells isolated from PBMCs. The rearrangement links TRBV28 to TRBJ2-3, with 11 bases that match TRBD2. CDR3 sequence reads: CATGTSGSTDTQYF. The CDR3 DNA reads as TGTGCCACCGGGACTAGCGGTAGCACAGATACGCAGTATTTT.